This T cell receptor (beta chain) was found in a study of cytomegalovirus exposure and HLA in healthy donors. Germline assignment: CDR1 MNHEY and CDR2 SVGAGI. This CDR3 comprises 16 residues. The junction had 8 bases not matched to a gene; V was cut back by 2 bases and J by 6 bases. The PCR had 60 Vbeta and 13 Jbeta primers. Sequenced by immunoSEQ multiplex PCR; TCRdb stores in-frame clones only, minus some. This sample's table has around 52,000 clones. Study-level results: Analysis was performed later, and it showed HLA-associated TCR beta chains to be more clonally expanded than equally common others. Excluded: some indistinguishable V segments such as TRBV6-2 and TRBV6-3.

Details on this clone: Its specificity is unknown.

Material: PBMCs. This clonotype was obtained from a woman between 45 and 65 years old in good health and CMV-seropositive. V and J are TRBV6-5 and TRBJ2-3; 10 bases agree with TRBD2. Here the CDR3 reads CASSYGTSGTRDTQYF. The DNA for the CDR3 is TGTGCCAGCAGTTACGGTACTAGCGGGACTCGGGATACGCAGTATTTT.